These 22 T cell receptor beta chains originate from one sample sequenced in a study of OX40 agonist ivuxolimab in advanced cancers. Assay used: immunoSEQ multiplex PCR; TCRdb lists only in-frame clones, some missing. The table has more than 70,000 clones, more than 85% seen once. Source: CD4+ or CD8+ T cells sorted from blood, taken in a trial of the OX40 agonist ivuxolimab. The receptors stem from an adult with an advanced solid tumor such as melanoma, head and neck, liver or kidney cancer.

As regards this clone: In the same sample, other DNA sequences code for this CDR3. The chain employs TRBV7-9 and TRBJ1-2; weak D call: TRBD1 (5 bases). Trimming removed 3 bases from V and 0 bases from J, with 8 bases in between. CDR1 is SEHNR, CDR2 FQNEAQ, per germline (reference sequence). The CDR3 consists of 14 residues. The CDR3 spells CASSLETANYGYTF. The CDR3 DNA follows: TGTGCCAGCAGCTTGGAGACAGCTAACTATGGCTACACCTTC.

The genes are TRBV2 and TRBJ1-2, with D uncertain. CDR1 and CDR2 from the germline V gene are SNHLY and FYNNEI. This CDR3 region has 13 residues. V lost 3 bases to trimming and J lost 6 bases, with 11 bases between them. CDR3 residues: CASSDLRADGYTF. The CDR3 DNA sequence: TGTGCCAGCAGTGACTTACGGGCAGATGGCTACACCTTC.

The J gene is TRBJ1-3, the V gene TRBV4-3; D remains unclear. Looked up from germline, CDR1 is LGHNA and CDR2 is YSLEER. There are 14 residues in the CDR3. V was shortened by 2 bases and J by 4 bases, with 9 bases between the two germline ends. The CDR3 is CASSQYSGGNTIYF. CDR3 nucleotides: TGCGCCAGCAGCCAATATTCGGGAGGAAACACCATATATTTT.

V is TRBV7-9 and J is TRBJ2-7; 8 bases match TRBD1. The V gene end was trimmed by 1 base and the J gene end by 2 bases; junction bases not matched to a gene: 4. The CDR3 runs 15 residues. CDR1 SEHNR and CDR2 FQNEAQ come from the germline V gene (reference sequence). CDR3 coding DNA: TGTGCCAGCAGCTTAGGGGACAGGCCCCCCTACGAGCAGTACTTC. Amino acid sequence: CASSLGDRPPYEQYF.

This chain connects TRBV19 to TRBJ2-2; D is undetermined. The V gene lost 2 bases and the J gene lost 5 bases, with 9 bases spanning the gap. Germline assignment: CDR1 LNHDA and CDR2 SQIVND (reference sequence). The CDR3 runs 14 residues. Here the CDR3 DNA reads TGTGCCAGTAGTATAACCATGGCGACCGGGGAGCTGTTTTTT. Protein: CASSITMATGELFF.

V and J are TRBV7-9 and TRBJ1-5, with 7 positions matching TRBD1. The trim removed 1 base at V and 6 bases at J, leaving 18 bases unmatched. This CDR3 is built from 19 residues. Germline V gene lookup returns CDR1 SEHNR and CDR2 FQNEAQ (reference sequence). The CDR3 reads CASSLGAPPTGSSAQPQHF. The CDR3 bases are TGTGCCAGCAGCTTAGGGGCCCCCCCGACAGGGAGTTCTGCTCAGCCCCAGCATTTT.

The chain links TRBV25-1 to TRBJ2-1; 7 nucleotides line up with TRBD1. The V gene's germline CDR1 is MGHDK and CDR2 SYGVNS. The CDR3 has 14 amino acids. The V segment lost 6 bases and the J segment 8 bases; nucleotides outside the gene matches: 10. As DNA, the CDR3 is TGTGCCAGCAGCCGAAAGACAGGGTTCGATGAGCAGTTCTTC. This translates into CASSRKTGFDEQFF.

V is TRBV5-5 and J is TRBJ1-2; 10 nucleotides align to TRBD1. Germline V gene data show CDR1 as SGHKS and CDR2 as YYEKEE (reference sequence). The CDR3 totals 17 residues. Unmatched junction bases numbered 12, after V lost 4 bases and J lost 3 bases. CDR3 coding DNA: TGTGCCAGCAGCGCGGGGCGGGACAGGGGTTCGTACTATGGCTACACCTTC. It codes for CASSAGRDRGSYYGYTF.

This chain uses TRBV4-3 with TRBJ2-1; 9 nucleotides align to TRBD2. In germline, CDR1 is LGHNA, CDR2 YSLEER. This CDR3 has 16 amino acids. J was trimmed by 4 bases and V by 4 bases; bases with no gene match: 8. CDR3 sequence reads: CASSPRGSGGYNEQFF. CDR3 coding DNA: TGCGCCAGCAGCCCCCGGGGTAGCGGGGGTTACAATGAGCAGTTCTTC.

This chain uses TRBV27 with TRBJ2-7; D remains ambiguous. The germline V gene encodes CDR1 MNHEY and CDR2 SMNVEV (reference sequence). The CDR3 has 11 residues. Trimming removed 4 bases from V and 4 bases from J, with 5 bases in between. The CDR3 nucleotides read TGTGCCAGCAGTTCTCAATACGAGCAGTACTTC. Protein product: CASSSQYEQYF.

This clone has just one count. V is TRBV27 and J is TRBJ2-2; 7 positions match TRBD1. This CDR3 has 16 amino acids. V dropped 3 bases and J dropped 3; count of bases not matched to a gene: 7. CDR1 is MNHEY and CDR2 is SMNVEV in the germline V gene (reference sequence). The CDR3 loop is CASSFDQDRYTGELFF. CDR3 DNA: TGTGCCAGCAGTTTTGACCAGGACAGGTACACCGGGGAGCTGTTTTTT.

V is TRBV5-4 and J is TRBJ2-6; TRBD1 matches at 9 bases. V shed 3 bases and J 4 bases; nucleotides not matched to a gene: 11. From germline, CDR1 is SGHNT and CDR2 YYREEE (reference sequence). The CDR3 is 18 amino acids. The CDR3 DNA reads TGTGCCAGCAGCTCAGCCGGGACAGGGAGGGCCGGGGCCAACGTCCTGACTTTC. It yields the protein CASSSAGTGRAGANVLTF. Using reference TRBV5-4 and TRBJ2-6 for the parts outside the CDR3, the full variable domain is ETGVTQSPTHLIKTRGQQVTLRCSSQSGHNTVSWYQQALGQGPQFIFQYYREEENGRGNFPPRFSGLQFPNYSSELNVNALELDDSALYLCASSSAGTGRAGANVLTFGAGSRLTVL.

The rearrangement joins TRBV4-1 to TRBJ2-3; 16 nucleotides agree with TRBD2. The germline V gene encodes CDR1 MGHRA and CDR2 YSYEKL. V shed 0 bases and J 5 bases; nucleotides not matched to a gene: 8. The CDR3 contains 19 residues. For the CDR3, the DNA is TGCGCCAGCAGCCAAGATCCCGGGACTAGCGGGAGGGCCGAAGATACGCAGTATTTT. Translating it yields CASSQDPGTSGRAEDTQYF.

V is TRBV2 and J is TRBJ1-5; D might be TRBD1 (5 bases). The germline CDR1 and CDR2 sequences are SNHLY and FYNNEI. Trimming took off 8 bases at V and 0 bases at J, with 17 bases between the two ends. The CDR3 covers 16 residues. The CDR3, as DNA: TGTGCCAGCCTCGAGACAGTGGGCTATAGCAATCAGCCCCAGCATTTT. It is translated as CASLETVGYSNQPQHF.

This clone was seen a single time. The same CDR3 can be traced to other DNA sequences in this sample. The V and J genes are TRBV5-6 and TRBJ2-2; unclear D gene. The germline V gene has CDR1 SGHDT and CDR2 YYEEEE. The CDR3 length is 12 residues. V lost 0 bases, J lost 8 bases, and 5 bases lay in between. This CDR3 is CASSLGDGELFF. As DNA, the CDR3 is TGTGCCAGCAGCTTGGGGGATGGGGAGCTGTTTTTT.

The chain employs TRBV4-1 and TRBJ2-7; TRBD2 is a possible D gene (5 bases). V lost 0 bases and J lost 0, with 12 bases in between. The CDR3 loop spans 16 amino acids. CDR1 and CDR2 (germline): MGHRA, YSYEKL. The CDR3 is CASSQEEGSISYEQYF. The CDR3 DNA is TGCGCCAGCAGCCAAGAGGAAGGGAGTATCTCCTACGAGCAGTACTTC.

The CDR3 coding sequence is TGTGCCAGCAGCTTAGTTCTGCAAGAGACCCAGTACTTC. It codes for CASSLVLQETQYF. The chain employs TRBV5-4 and TRBJ2-5; no definite D call. The V end was cut by 2 bases, the J end by 2 bases, with 7 bases between. This CDR3 has 13 amino acids. Germline loops: CDR1 SGHNT, CDR2 YYREEE (reference sequence).

The chain couples TRBV5-6 to TRBJ1-4, with 9 bases matching TRBD1. The length of the CDR3 is 15 residues. The germline V gene has CDR1 SGHDT and CDR2 YYEEEE. With V trimmed by 7 bases and J by 5 bases, 9 bases remained unmatched. The CDR3 DNA follows: TGTGCCAGCGCGTACCTACAGGGGGCAAATGAAAAACTGTTTTTT. Translation: CASAYLQGANEKLFF.

The V gene is TRBV10-3, the J gene TRBJ2-7; D possibly corresponds to TRBD2 (6 bases). The CDR3 loop spans 12 amino acids. The V gene's germline CDR1 is ENHRY and CDR2 SYGVKD. Deletions cut 11 bases from V and 1 base from J, with 12 bases between. In nucleotides, the CDR3 is TGTGCCGGGAGGCCGGGGTCCTACGAGCAGTACTTC. Encoded protein: CAGRPGSYEQYF.

The J gene is TRBJ2-1, the V gene TRBV19, with D possibly TRBD2 on 6 matching bases. The germline V gene encodes CDR1 LNHDA and CDR2 SQIVND (reference sequence). The CDR3 sequence is 14 residues long. With 1 base removed from V and 6 bases from J, the gap between germline ends came to 10 bases. The CDR3 bases are TGTGCCAGTAGTATAGGAGGGACTCTCAATGAGCAGTTCTTC. This gives the protein CASSIGGTLNEQFF.

The chain combines TRBV21-1 with TRBJ1-2. TRBV21-1 constitutes a pseudogene. The CDR3 covers 15 residues. The CDR3: CASSNDHSGGYGYTF. For the CDR3, the DNA is TGTGCCAGCAGCAACGACCACTCGGGGGGCTATGGCTACACCTTC.

The chain carries TRBV6-5 and TRBJ2-7, with unresolved D. The V gene lost 2 bases and the J gene lost 3 bases, with 8 bases spanning the gap. The CDR3 spans 13 residues. Germline CDR1 is MNHEY and CDR2 is SVGAGI. This chain's CDR3 is CASSYGNGYEQYF. CDR3 coding DNA: TGTGCCAGCAGTTACGGGAACGGCTACGAGCAGTACTTC.